Sequencing of this TCR beta chain was carried out in a study of blood T cells in healthy people across ages (dated by TCRdb to between 2014 and 2017). Some background on the complete study: In model experiments, template switching captured roughly one uniquely barcoded TCR beta cDNA molecule for every two T cells. Using deep sequencing normalized with unique cDNA molecular identifiers, the study measured how TCR beta repertoire diversity changes with age. Donors were grouped into four age groups: young (average 16 years), middle-aged (39), aged (around 62) and long-lived (about 90). For two donors (one aged 18 to 29 and one aged 80 or older), the study analyzed two additional independent replicas of 1 million unique cDNA reads from the same blood draw. Broad study findings and their caveats: The percentage of naive T cells measured by flow cytometry correlated strongly with observed TCR beta diversity. Conclusive comparison of naive and antigen-experienced compartments was prevented by the profiling of bulk unsorted PBMCs. Estimates of total diversity based on one million sequenced T cells were considered lower bounds and underestimates. Because donor CMV infection status was unknown, age-related changes in expanded clonotypes were potentially confounded. As age increased, observed TCR beta diversity per million T cells dropped in a roughly linear way, and a significant reduction was already evident by age about 40. The long-lived group showed more naive CD4+ T cells, fewer expanded clones and increased TCR diversity than the aged group, suggesting age selection.

The library was obtained by 5' RACE. Sequencing took place on an Illumina HiSeq 2500. A second 7 to 11 cycle PCR used a sample-barcoded 5' primer and a J-beta primer mix. A template-switch 5' adaptor carrying 12 random nucleotides introduced a unique molecular identifier onto each TCR beta cDNA molecule. Each sample yielded at least 2.5 million CDR3-containing paired-end reads. First-strand cDNA synthesis was performed from all RNA using the Mint cDNA synthesis kit, with priming by a TRBC-specific oligonucleotide. Following uracil-DNA glycosylase treatment, all cDNA underwent a first 18-cycle PCR with the universal primers M1SS and BC2_uni_R. Per the source publication's procedure: Normalization of each sample was performed by random selection of 1 million high-quality reads, each carrying a distinct molecular identifier. Instead of being binned into consensus sequences, reads with shared molecular identifiers were discarded. MiTCR, set to a Q25 quality threshold and the strictest error-elimination algorithm, was used for CDR3 identification, clonotype clustering and error correction. A nonparametric unseen species model with Euler transformation was used to estimate lower-bound total TCR beta diversity. TCRdb itself trimmed the public reads at Q25 with fastp, ran MiXCR and retained productive beta chains. Identical CDR3 protein sequences are pooled into one entry, listed with their most common genes and DNA. Here the V and J calls rest on TCRdb's processing, not on the authors' analysis. This sample has about 800,000 distinct CDR3 sequences in its table, and 25% of those were observed once. The ten largest clones add up to approximately 3.7% of the sample.

Trimming takes 4 bases off V and 8 bases off J; junction bases not matched to a gene: 7. From the germline V gene, CDR1 is LGHNA and CDR2 is YSLEER. The CDR3, from cysteine to phenylalanine, totals 15 residues. CDR3 DNA is the only sequence kept; it has 45 bases, read in frame from the first base. The roughly 39 donors, aged 6 to 90 years, were systemically healthy Caucasian individuals from Russia. Around 10 milliliters of peripheral blood were collected from each donor into EDTA-treated Vacutainer tubes. PBMCs were isolated by Ficoll-Paque density-gradient centrifugation, with at least 7 million obtained per sample. Trizol reagent was used to extract total RNA from the PBMCs, yielding at least 6 micrograms per sample. For every donor, an aliquot of PBMCs went through flow cytometry to measure the percentages of naive CD45RAhigh/CD27high T cells. On this clonotype: Its recognized antigen is unknown. Base qualities are not recorded, but no much larger clone differs from it by a single base.

Separately, the same data were catalogued under a study of T cells of mothers and their children. Per that second paper: The donors were nine systemically healthy Caucasian individuals, made up of three mothers and their six children. cDNA synthesis used all of the extracted RNA, with approximately 1.4 ug of RNA in each 15 ul reaction. Sample barcodes and 2-4 random nucleotides were added via the M1S primer in the second PCR. Each mother yielded over 8.5 million TCR beta CDR3 reads and each child 2.5 million to 3 million reads. Thymic selection shapes the output of TCR recombination in a similar way in related and unrelated pairs, and inherited differences have a minor effect. Related mother-child pairs always showed normalized repertoire overlap that was slightly higher than in unrelated mother-child pairs, though the difference was never significant. No persistent microchimeric T cell clones were detected, at a sensitivity of 90 to 100 clones per million clonotypes. Deep NGS was used in the study to compare the TCR beta repertoires of mothers and children and to look for features that separate related mother-child pairs from unrelated individuals. On average, the children were roughly 11 +/- 4 years old, while the mothers were about 40 +/- 4 years old. After adapters were ligated using NEBNext reagents, the libraries underwent 100+100 nt paired-end sequencing on an Illumina HiSeq 2000. Mother and child libraries were prepared a month apart and sequenced in separate runs to prevent cross-contamination. For each donor, somewhere between 500,000 and 2,000,000 distinct TCR beta clonotypes were identified. Naive TCR beta clonotypes were estimated from low-frequency clonotypes matched to each donor's FACS-determined naive share, without sorting.

This clonotype originated in a boy between 5 and 17 years old in good health. The source material was blood. This receptor chain uses TRBV4-3 and TRBJ2-1; 11 bases in the junction line up with TRBD1. CDR3 protein: CASSLDRGQSDEQFF. The DNA is TGCGCCAGCAGCCTGGACAGGGGGCAATCGGATGAGCAGTTCTTC.